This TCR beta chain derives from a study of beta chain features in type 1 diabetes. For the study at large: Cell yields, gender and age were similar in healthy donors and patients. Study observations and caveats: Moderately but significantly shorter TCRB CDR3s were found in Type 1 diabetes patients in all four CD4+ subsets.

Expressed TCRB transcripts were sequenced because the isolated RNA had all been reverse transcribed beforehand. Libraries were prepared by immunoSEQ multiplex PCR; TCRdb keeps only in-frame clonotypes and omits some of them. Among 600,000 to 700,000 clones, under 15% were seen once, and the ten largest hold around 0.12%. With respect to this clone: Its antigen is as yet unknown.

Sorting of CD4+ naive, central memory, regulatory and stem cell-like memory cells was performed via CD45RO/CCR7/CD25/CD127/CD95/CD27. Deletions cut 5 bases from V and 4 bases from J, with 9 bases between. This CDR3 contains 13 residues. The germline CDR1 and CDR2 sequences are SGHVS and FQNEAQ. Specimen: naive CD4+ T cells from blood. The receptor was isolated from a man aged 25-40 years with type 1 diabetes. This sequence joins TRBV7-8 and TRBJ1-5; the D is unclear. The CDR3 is CASSETLNQPQHF. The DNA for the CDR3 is TGTGCCAGCAGCGAAACCTTAAATCAGCCCCAGCATTTT. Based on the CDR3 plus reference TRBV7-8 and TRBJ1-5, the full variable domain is GAGVSQSPRYKVAKRGQDVALRCDPISGHVSLFWYQQALGQGPEFLTYFQNEAQLDKSGLPSDRFFAERPEGSVSTLKIQRTQQEDSAVYLCASSETLNQPQHFGDGTRLSIL.